This T cell receptor (beta chain) was captured by sequencing in a study of PD-1 blockade in classical Hodgkin lymphoma. Study at large: Patients were infused with nivolumab 3 mg/kg every 2 weeks.

Assay used: immunoSEQ multiplex PCR; TCRdb lists only in-frame clones, some missing. The top ten clones hold about 15% of a sample with 50,000 or so clones, approximately 70% of them seen once. The study's findings and limits: Patients with a complete response exhibited baseline diversity comparable to newly diagnosed patients. At C4D1, TCR diversity had climbed significantly for CD4+ cells, though not for CD8+ cells. Individuals who commenced nivolumab within less than 1 year of ASCT were excluded.

On this clone itself: The antigen remains undetermined.

Looked up from germline, CDR1 is SQVTM and CDR2 is ANQGSEA. The V and J ends lost 7 bases and 4 bases, in that order; junction bases with no gene match: 10. The CDR3 sequence is 15 residues long. Every patient experienced relapse after autologous stem cell transplantation, and brentuximab vedotin exposure varied. The material was peripheral blood mononuclear cells (PBMCs), obtained before the second cycle of nivolumab. The genes are TRBV29-1 and TRBJ2-2; 9 bases align to TRBD1. This sequence originates from a human donor with classical Hodgkin lymphoma. The CDR3 loop reads CSARRQGESTGELFF. Written as DNA, the CDR3 is TGCAGCGCCCGTCGACAGGGGGAGAGCACCGGGGAGCTGTTTTTT.